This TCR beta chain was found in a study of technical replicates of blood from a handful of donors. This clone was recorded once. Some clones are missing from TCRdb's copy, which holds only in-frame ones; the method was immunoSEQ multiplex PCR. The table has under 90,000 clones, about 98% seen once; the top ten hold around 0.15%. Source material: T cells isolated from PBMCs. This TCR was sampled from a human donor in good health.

As DNA, the CDR3 is TGTGCCAGCACCCCCCACCCTTCTAGCGGGGGGGATTCAGATACGCAGTATTTT. Protein sequence: CASTPHPSSGGDSDTQYF. The chain carries TRBV7-3 and TRBJ2-3; 12 bases are a match to TRBD2. The CDR3 runs to 18 residues. CDR1 and CDR2 from the germline V gene are SGHTA and FQGTGA. V was pared by 7 bases and J by 4 bases, with 15 bases of the junction left unmatched.